This T cell receptor (beta chain) was identified during a study of blood T cell repertoires in COVID-19. Turning to the study itself: The United States, Italy and Spain supplied acute and convalescent COVID-19 samples. Sources were T cells, B-cell-depleted T cells, or PBMCs; the material itself was cDNA or gDNA.

In the authors' workflow: Reference gene primer amplification gave estimated nucleated cell counts. Clones were sequenced by immunoSEQ multiplex PCR, and TCRdb holds only the in-frame ones, with some missing. Clone size and the V and J calls come from that table; the DNA yielded D and trimming. The sample has 20,000 to 30,000 clones; 82% are singletons. CDR1 and CDR2 from the germline V gene are SGHRS and YFSETQ. The CDR3 has 15 residues. The V and J ends lost 0 bases and 4 bases respectively, with 12 bases between them. A word on this clone: Different DNA sequences within this sample yield the same CDR3.

Sequenced: peripheral blood. The rearrangement links TRBV5-1 to TRBJ2-3; TRBD1 is a possible D gene (6 bases). This clonotype originated in a human donor in a cohort sampled during active COVID-19. The CDR3 DNA sequence: TGCGCCAGCAGCTTGGTCGGCAGGGGCCCAGATACGCAGTATTTT. Translating gives CASSLVGRGPDTQYF. Looking up the rest from reference TRBV5-1 and TRBJ2-3 gives the full variable domain: KAGVTQTPRYLIKTRGQQVTLSCSPISGHRSVSWYQQTPGQGLQFLFEYFSETQRNKGNFPGRFSGRQFSNSRSEMNVSTLELGDSALYLCASSLVGRGPDTQYFGPGTRLTVL.